The following is a T cell receptor beta chain sequence with its context. What it binds is not known. This sample stems from a study of post-analysis software for immune sequencing data. Study observations and caveats: About 5 TRBV segments occurring more often in patients than controls included TRBV5-6, TRBV5-1 and TRBV20-1.

Presence of unique molecular identifiers characterized the TCR beta cDNA libraries. TCRdb called the PCR reads again in MiXCR, with one record for every CDR3 protein. The top ten hold around 10% of the sample, which has roughly 650,000 distinct CDR3 sequences, 55% to 70% seen once. The CDR3 covers 17 residues. Trimming took 2 bases from V and 3 from J; bases not matched to a gene: 12. Germline V gives CDR1 MNHEY, CDR2 SVGAGI. J is TRBJ2-5 and V is TRBV6-5, with 7 bases that match TRBD2. What was sequenced was blood. This sequence originates from a girl aged 2-10 years with multiple sclerosis. CDR3 sequence (DNA): TGTGCCAGCAGTTACGATAAGGGAGCGGGGAAGGAAGAGACCCAGTACTTC. This encodes CASSYDKGAGKEETQYF.